The rows below give T cell receptor beta chains drawn from one sample of a study of T-cell reconstitution after alpha-beta-depleted transplantation in children. TCRdb independently ran MiXCR on the PCR reads; one entry per CDR3 protein. There are around 580,000 distinct CDR3 sequences in the sample; over 25% occur only once, and about 35% lies in the top ten. Sequenced material: PBMCs, taken before TCRalphabeta/CD19-depleted stem cell transplant. The receptors were sampled from a boy younger than two with Wiskott-Aldrich syndrome, due to receive a stem cell transplant. Both conserved end residues are part of each CDR3. Each record gives: clone size, V gene, D gene, J gene, CDR3 protein, CDR3 DNA. The D gene is left open where the match is weak. Only some rows state a clone size, as once, few, many or a class for expanded clones.

few	TRBV28	NA	TRBJ2-3	CASSLPGVGDTQYF	TGTGCCAGCAGTTTGCCCGGGGTTGGAGATACGCAGTATTTT
NA	TRBV5-1	TRBD2	TRBJ2-2	CASSETSGIANTGELFF	TGCGCCAGCAGCGAGACTAGCGGGATCGCGAACACCGGGGAGCTGTTTTTT
NA	TRBV4-1	NA	TRBJ2-1	CASSHRGGLSYNEQFF	TGCGCCAGCAGCCATAGAGGCGGGCTCTCCTACAATGAGCAGTTCTTC
NA	TRBV4-1	NA	TRBJ1-4	CASSQDRGGNEKLFF	TGCGCCAGCAGCCAAGATAGAGGAGGGAATGAAAAACTGTTTTTT
NA	TRBV20-1	NA	TRBJ2-5	CSAREGSSGEETQYF	TGCAGTGCTAGAGAGGGGAGTAGCGGAGAAGAGACCCAGTACTTC
NA	TRBV5-1	NA	TRBJ1-5	CASSLTGMGQPQHF	TGCGCCAGCAGCTTAACCGGGATGGGACAGCCCCAGCATTTT
few	TRBV20-1	NA	TRBJ2-7	CSARDARAGETDEQYF	TGCAGTGCTAGAGATGCTAGGGCAGGGGAAACTGACGAGCAGTACTTC
NA	TRBV12-3/TRBV12-4	NA	TRBJ1-3	CASSQLLDSFSGNTIYF	TGTGCCAGCAGTCAACTCCTGGACAGTTTCTCTGGAAACACCATATATTTT
few	TRBV10-3	NA	TRBJ2-1	CAISINNEQFF	TGTGCCATCAGTATTAACAATGAGCAGTTCTTC
few	TRBV20-1	NA	TRBJ2-7	CSARRYLGDEQYF	TGCAGTGCTAGACGGTACCTCGGGGACGAGCAGTACTTC